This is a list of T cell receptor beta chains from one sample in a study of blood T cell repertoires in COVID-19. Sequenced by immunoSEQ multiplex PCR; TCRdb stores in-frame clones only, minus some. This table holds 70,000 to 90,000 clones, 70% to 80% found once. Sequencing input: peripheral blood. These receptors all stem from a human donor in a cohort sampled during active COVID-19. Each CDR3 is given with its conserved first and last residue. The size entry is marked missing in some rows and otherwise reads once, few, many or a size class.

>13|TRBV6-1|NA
CASSESSSYEQYF
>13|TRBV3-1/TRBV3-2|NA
CASSQIQGTEAFF
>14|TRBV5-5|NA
CASSWGAGGETQYF
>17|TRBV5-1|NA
CASGDPLRGRGHNEQFF
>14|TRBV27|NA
CASSYTGIQETQYF
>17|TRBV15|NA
CATSISSRDRLNTEAFF
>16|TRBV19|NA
CASSITGRMAFYEQYF
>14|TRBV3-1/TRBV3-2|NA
CASMPWSSGMIQYF
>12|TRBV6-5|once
CASAGGIEKLFF
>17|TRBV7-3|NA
CASSLKGSGQGYYEQYF
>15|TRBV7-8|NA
CASSPRGGSSHEQYF
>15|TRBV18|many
CASSPMVQNGSPLHF
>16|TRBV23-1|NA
CASSLNQGSGSKTQYF
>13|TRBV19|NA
CASSPGRTDTQYF
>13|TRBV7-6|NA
CASSLGLAGEQFF
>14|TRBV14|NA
CASRQDRGLGEQYF
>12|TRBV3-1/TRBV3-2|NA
CASSQVFEGYTF
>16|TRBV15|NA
CATSSYSGRGNQPQHF
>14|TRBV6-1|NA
CASSEESGDSPLHF
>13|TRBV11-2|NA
CASSPQGGYEQYF
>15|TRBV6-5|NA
CASSYAAGSSYEQYF
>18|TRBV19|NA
CASGDTRTSGGPYNEQFF
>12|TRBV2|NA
CASSIFSDTQYF
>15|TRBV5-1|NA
CASNPAGGPLGEQFF
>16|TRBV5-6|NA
CASSSGTGASGYGYTF
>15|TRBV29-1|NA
CSVDVPGGKVDEQFF